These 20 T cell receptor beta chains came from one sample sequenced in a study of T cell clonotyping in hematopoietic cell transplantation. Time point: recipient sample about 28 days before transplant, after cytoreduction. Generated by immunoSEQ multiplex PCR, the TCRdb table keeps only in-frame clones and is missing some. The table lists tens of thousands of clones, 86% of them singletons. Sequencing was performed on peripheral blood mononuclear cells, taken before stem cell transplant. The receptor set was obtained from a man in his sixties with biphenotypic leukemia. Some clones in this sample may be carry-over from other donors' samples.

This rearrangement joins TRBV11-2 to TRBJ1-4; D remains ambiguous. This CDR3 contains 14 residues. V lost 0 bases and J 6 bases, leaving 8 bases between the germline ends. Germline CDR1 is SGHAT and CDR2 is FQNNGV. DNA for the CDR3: TGTGCCAGCAGCTTAGATTGGGAGCATGAAAAACTGTTTTTT. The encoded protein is CASSLDWEHEKLFF.

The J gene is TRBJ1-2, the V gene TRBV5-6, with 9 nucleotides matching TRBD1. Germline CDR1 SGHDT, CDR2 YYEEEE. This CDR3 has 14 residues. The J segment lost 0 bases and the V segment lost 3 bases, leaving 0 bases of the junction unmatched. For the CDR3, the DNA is TGTGCCAGCAGCTGGGACAGGGCTAACTATGGCTACACCTTC. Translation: CASSWDRANYGYTF.

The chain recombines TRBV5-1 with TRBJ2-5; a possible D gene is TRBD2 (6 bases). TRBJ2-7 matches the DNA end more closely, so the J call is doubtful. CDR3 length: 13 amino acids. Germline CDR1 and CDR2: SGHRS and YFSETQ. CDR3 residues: CASSGGASYEQYF. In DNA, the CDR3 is TGCGCCAGCAGCGGCGGGGCCTCCTACGAGCAGTACTTC.

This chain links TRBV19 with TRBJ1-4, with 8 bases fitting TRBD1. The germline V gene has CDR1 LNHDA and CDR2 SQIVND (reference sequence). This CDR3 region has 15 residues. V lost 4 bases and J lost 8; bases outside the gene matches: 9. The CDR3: CASSTDRGGGEKLFF. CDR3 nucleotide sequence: TGTGCCAGTAGTACCGACAGGGGAGGAGGGGAAAAACTGTTTTTT.

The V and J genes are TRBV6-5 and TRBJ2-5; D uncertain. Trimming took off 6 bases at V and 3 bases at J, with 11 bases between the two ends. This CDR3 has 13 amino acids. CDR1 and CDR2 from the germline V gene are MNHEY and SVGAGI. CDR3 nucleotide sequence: TGTGCCAGCAGCCCGAGGCTAGAAGAGACCCAGTACTTC. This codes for CASSPRLEETQYF.

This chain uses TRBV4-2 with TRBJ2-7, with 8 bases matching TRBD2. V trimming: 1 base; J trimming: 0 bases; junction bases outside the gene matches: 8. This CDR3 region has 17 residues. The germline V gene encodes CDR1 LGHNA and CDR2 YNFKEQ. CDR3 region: CASSQAASGPVSYEQYF. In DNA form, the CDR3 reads TGTGCCAGCAGCCAAGCCGCTAGCGGGCCAGTCTCCTACGAGCAGTACTTC.

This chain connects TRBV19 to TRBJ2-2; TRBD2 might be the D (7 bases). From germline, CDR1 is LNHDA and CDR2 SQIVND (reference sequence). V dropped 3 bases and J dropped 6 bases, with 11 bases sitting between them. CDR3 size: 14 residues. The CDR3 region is CASSIRGASGELFF. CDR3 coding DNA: TGTGCCAGTAGTATCCGGGGGGCCTCCGGGGAGCTGTTTTTT.

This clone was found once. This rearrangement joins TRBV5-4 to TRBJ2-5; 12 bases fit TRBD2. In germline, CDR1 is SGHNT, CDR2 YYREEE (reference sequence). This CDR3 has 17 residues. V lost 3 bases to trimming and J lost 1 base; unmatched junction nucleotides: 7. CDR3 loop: CASSSGLAGGGQETQYF. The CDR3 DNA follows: TGTGCCAGCAGCTCGGGACTAGCGGGTGGAGGCCAAGAGACCCAGTACTTC. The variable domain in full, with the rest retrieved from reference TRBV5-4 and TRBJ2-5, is ETGVTQSPTHLIKTRGQQVTLRCSSQSGHNTVSWYQQALGQGPQFIFQYYREEENGRGNFPPRFSGLQFPNYSSELNVNALELDDSALYLCASSSGLAGGGQETQYFGPGTRLLVL.

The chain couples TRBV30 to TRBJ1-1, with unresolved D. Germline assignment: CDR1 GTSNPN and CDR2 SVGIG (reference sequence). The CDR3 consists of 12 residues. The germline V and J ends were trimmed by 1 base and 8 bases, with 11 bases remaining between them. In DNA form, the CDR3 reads TGTGCCTGGAGTGGAGCGACCGCCGAAGCTTTCTTT. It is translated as CAWSGATAEAFF. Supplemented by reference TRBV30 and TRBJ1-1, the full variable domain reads SQTIHQWPATLVQPVGSPLSLECTVEGTSNPNLYWYRQAAGRGLQLLFYSVGIGQISSEVPQNLSASRPQDRQFILSSKKLLLSDSGFYLCAWSGATAEAFFGQGTRLTVV.

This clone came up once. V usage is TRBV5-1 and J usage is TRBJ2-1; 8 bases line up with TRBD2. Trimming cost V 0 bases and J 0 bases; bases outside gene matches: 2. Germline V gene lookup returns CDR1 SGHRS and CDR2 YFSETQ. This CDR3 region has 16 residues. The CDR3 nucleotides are TGCGCCAGCAGCTTGGCCAGCGGGAGCTCCTACAATGAGCAGTTCTTC. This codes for CASSLASGSSYNEQFF.

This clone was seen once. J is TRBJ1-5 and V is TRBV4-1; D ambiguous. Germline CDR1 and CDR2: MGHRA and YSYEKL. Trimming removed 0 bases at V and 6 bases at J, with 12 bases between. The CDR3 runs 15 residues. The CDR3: CASSQDQRVSQPQHF. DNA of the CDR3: TGCGCCAGCAGCCAAGATCAGAGGGTATCTCAGCCCCAGCATTTT.

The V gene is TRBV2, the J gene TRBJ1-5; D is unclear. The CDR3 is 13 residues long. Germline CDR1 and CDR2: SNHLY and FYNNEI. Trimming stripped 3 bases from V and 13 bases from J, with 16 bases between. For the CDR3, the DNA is TGTGCCAGCAGTGACGGTGGGAGATTGGAACAGCATTTT. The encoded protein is CASSDGGRLEQHF.

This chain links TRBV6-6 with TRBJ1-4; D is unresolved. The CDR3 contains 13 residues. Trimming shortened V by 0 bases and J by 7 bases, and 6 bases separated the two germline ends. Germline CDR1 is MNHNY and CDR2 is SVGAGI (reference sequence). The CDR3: CASSYSGVEKLFF. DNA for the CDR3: TGTGCCAGCAGTTACTCGGGTGTTGAAAAACTGTTTTTT.

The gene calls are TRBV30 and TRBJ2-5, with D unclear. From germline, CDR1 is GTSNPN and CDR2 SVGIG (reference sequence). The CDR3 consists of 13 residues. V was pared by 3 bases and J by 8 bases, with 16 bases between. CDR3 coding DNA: TGTGCCTGGAGCCTAATACTTCGTAATACCCAGTACTTC. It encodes CAWSLILRNTQYF.

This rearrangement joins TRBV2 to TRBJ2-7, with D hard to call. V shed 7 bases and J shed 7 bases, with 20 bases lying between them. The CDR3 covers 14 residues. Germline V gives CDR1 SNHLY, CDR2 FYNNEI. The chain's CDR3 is CASKGDSPTYEQYF. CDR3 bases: TGTGCCAGCAAAGGAGATTCCCCTACGTATGAGCAGTACTTC.

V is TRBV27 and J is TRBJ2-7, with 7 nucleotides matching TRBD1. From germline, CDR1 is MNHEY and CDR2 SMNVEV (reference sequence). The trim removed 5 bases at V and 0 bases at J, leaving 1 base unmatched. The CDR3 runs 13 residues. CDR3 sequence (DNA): TGTGCCAGCAGTCGACAGGGCTCCTACGAGCAGTACTTC. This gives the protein CASSRQGSYEQYF.

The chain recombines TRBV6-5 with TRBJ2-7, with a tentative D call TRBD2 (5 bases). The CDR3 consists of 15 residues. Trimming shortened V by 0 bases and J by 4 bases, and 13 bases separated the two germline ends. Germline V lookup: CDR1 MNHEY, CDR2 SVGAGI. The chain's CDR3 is CASSYSTGIGYEQYF. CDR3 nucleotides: TGTGCCAGCAGTTACTCAACGGGAATTGGGTACGAGCAGTACTTC.

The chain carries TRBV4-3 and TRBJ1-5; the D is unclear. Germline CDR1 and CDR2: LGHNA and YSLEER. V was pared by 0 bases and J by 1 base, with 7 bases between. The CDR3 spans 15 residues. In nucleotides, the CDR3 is TGCGCCAGCAGCCAAGATCATAGAAGCAATCAGCCCCAGCATTTT. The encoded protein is CASSQDHRSNQPQHF.

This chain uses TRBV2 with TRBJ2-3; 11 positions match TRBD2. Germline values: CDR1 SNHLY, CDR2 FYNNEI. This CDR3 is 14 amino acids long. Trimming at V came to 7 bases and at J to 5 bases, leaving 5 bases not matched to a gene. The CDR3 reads CASIVLAGVDTQYF. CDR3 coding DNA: TGTGCCAGCATCGTACTAGCGGGAGTAGATACGCAGTATTTT.

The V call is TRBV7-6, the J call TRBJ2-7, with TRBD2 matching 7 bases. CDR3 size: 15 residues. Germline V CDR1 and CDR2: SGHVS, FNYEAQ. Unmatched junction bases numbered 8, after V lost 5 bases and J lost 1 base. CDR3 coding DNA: TGTGCCAGCAGCCCCCGACAGCGGGGATCCTACGAGCAGTACTTC. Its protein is CASSPRQRGSYEQYF.